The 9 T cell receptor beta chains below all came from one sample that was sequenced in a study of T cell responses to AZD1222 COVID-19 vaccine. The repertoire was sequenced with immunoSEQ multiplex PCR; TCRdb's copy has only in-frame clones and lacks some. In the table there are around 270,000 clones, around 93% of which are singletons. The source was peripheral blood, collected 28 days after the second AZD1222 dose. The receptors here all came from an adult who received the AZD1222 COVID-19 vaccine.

The CDR3 protein is CASSLFEGRAGNTIYF. The CDR3 DNA follows: TGTGCCAGCAGCTTATTTGAGGGCAGAGCTGGAAACACCATATATTTT. J is TRBJ1-3 and V is TRBV7-3, with D unclear. V was shortened by 2 bases and J by 2 bases, with 13 bases between the two germline ends. Germline CDR1 SGHTA, CDR2 FQGTGA. There are 16 residues in the CDR3.

The CDR3 nucleotides are TGTGCCAGTAGTATAGTAGGCGGGGGGGGCAATGAGCAGTTCTTC. Translation: CASSIVGGGGNEQFF. The rearrangement links TRBV19 to TRBJ2-1, with 9 bases fitting TRBD2. V trimming: 1 base; J trimming: 6 bases; junction bases outside the gene matches: 4. The CDR3 has 15 residues. CDR1 is LNHDA, CDR2 SQIVND, per germline (reference sequence).

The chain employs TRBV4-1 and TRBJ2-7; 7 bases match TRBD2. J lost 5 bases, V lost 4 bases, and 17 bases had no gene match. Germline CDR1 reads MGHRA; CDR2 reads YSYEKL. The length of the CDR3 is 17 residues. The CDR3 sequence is CASSPATSGGGQDEQYF. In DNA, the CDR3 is TGCGCCAGCAGCCCGGCTACTAGTGGCGGGGGTCAAGACGAGCAGTACTTC.

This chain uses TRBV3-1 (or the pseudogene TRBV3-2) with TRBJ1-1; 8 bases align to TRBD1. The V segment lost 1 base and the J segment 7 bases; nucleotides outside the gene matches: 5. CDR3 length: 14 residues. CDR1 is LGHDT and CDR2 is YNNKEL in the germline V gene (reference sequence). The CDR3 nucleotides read TGTGCCAGCAGCCAAGGGACAGGGTCCCGTGAAGCTTTCTTT. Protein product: CASSQGTGSREAFF.

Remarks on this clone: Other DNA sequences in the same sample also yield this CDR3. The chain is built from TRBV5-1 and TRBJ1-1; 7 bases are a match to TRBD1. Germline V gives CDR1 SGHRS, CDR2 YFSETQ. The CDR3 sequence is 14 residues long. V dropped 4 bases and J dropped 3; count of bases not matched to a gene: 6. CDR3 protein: CASSLTGRDTEAFF. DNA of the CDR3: TGCGCCAGCAGCCTGACAGGGAGGGACACTGAAGCTTTCTTT. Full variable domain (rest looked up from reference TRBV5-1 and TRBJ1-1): KAGVTQTPRYLIKTRGQQVTLSCSPISGHRSVSWYQQTPGQGLQFLFEYFSETQRNKGNFPGRFSGRQFSNSRSEMNVSTLELGDSALYLCASSLTGRDTEAFFGQGTRLTVV.

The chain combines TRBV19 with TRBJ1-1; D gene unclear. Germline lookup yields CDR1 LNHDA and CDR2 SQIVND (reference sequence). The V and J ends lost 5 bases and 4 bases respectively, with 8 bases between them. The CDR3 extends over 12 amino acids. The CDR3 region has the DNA TGTGCCAGTAGTGATTTAGGCACTGAAGCTTTCTTT. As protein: CASSDLGTEAFF. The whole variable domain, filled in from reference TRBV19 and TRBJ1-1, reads DGGITQSPKYLFRKEGQNVTLSCEQNLNHDAMYWYRQDPGQGLRLIYYSQIVNDFQKGDIAEGYSVSREKKESFPLTVTSAQKNPTAFYLCASSDLGTEAFFGQGTRLTVV.

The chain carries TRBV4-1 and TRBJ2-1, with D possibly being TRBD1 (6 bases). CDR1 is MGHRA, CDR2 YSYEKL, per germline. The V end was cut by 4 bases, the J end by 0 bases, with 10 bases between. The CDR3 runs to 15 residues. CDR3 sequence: CASSRGQSSYNEQFF. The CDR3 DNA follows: TGCGCCAGCAGCCGCGGACAGAGCTCCTACAATGAGCAGTTCTTC.

The CDR3 DNA reads as TGTGCCAGCAGTGGGGACGACTATGGCTACACCTTC. Its translation is CASSGDDYGYTF. The chain carries TRBV2 and TRBJ1-2, with a possible D match to TRBD1 (5 bases). The CDR3 has 12 residues. Germline assignment: CDR1 SNHLY and CDR2 FYNNEI. Trimming took off 4 bases at V and 3 bases at J, with 6 bases between the two ends.

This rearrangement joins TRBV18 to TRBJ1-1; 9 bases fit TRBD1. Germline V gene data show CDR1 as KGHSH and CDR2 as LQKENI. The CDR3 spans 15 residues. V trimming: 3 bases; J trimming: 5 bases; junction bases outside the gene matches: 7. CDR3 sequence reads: CASSPGQGLGTEAFF. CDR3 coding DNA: TGTGCCAGCTCACCGGGACAGGGACTGGGGACTGAAGCTTTCTTT.